This is a list of T cell receptor beta chains from one sample in a study of blood T cell repertoires in COVID-19. Sequenced by immunoSEQ multiplex PCR; TCRdb stores in-frame clones only, minus some. The table includes 250,000 or so clones, 90% detected once. Sequencing input: PBMCs or T cells enriched from blood (not recorded which). The origin of the receptors is a woman in her twenties or thirties with acute COVID-19. CDR3s include the opening cysteine and the closing phenylalanine or tryptophan. The D gene is left open where the match is weak. Rows give clone size only sometimes, using once, few, many, or a class for an expanded clone.

d_call,j_call,cdr3_length,v_call,clone_size,cdr3_aa,cdr3_nt
NA,TRBJ2-2,14,TRBV7-9,NA,CASSWQGNTGELFF,TGTGCCAGCAGCTGGCAGGGGAACACCGGGGAGCTGTTTTTT
TRBD1,TRBJ1-3,17,TRBV7-9,NA,CASSLGRDRAAGNTIYF,TGTGCCAGCAGCTTAGGAAGAGACAGGGCGGCTGGAAACACCATATATTTT
NA,TRBJ2-1,14,TRBV7-3,NA,CASSSGTGYNEQFF,TGTGCCAGCAGCTCGGGGACTGGATACAATGAGCAGTTCTTC
NA,TRBJ2-7,12,TRBV12-3/TRBV12-4,NA,CASRRDSYEQYF,TGTGCCAGCAGGCGGGACAGCTACGAGCAGTACTTC
TRBD1,TRBJ1-1,16,TRBV24-1,NA,CATSDRGTGLITEAFF,TGTGCCACCAGTGATCGGGGGACAGGTCTAATCACTGAAGCTTTCTTT
TRBD1,TRBJ2-7,15,TRBV28,NA,CASSSAGTGVDEQYF,TGTGCCAGCAGTTCCGCCGGGACAGGGGTAGACGAGCAGTACTTC
TRBD2,TRBJ2-1,16,TRBV7-9,NA,CASSLLAGGPPSEQFF,TGTGCCAGCAGCTTACTAGCGGGAGGGCCCCCAAGTGAGCAGTTCTTC
NA,TRBJ1-2,12,TRBV19,NA,CASSTGDPGYTF,TGTGCCAGTAGTACGGGGGATCCTGGCTACACCTTC
NA,TRBJ2-7,13,TRBV6-5,NA,CASSKPSSYEQYF,TGTGCCAGCAGTAAACCGAGCTCCTACGAGCAGTACTTC
NA,TRBJ1-1,14,TRBV29-1,NA,CSVEKGRERTEAFF,TGCAGCGTTGAAAAAGGGAGGGAGAGAACTGAAGCTTTCTTT
TRBD2,TRBJ2-7,13,TRBV28,NA,CAAWGGGPYEQYF,TGTGCCGCCTGGGGGGGAGGTCCCTACGAGCAGTACTTC
NA,TRBJ1-6,18,TRBV18,NA,CASSPSLLLTDYNSPLHF,TGTGCCAGCTCACCAAGCCTGCTGCTGACAGACTATAATTCACCCCTCCACTTT
TRBD2,TRBJ2-3,19,TRBV7-9,NA,CASSSLTLLAGINTDTQYF,TGTGCCAGCAGCTCATTGACCCTACTAGCGGGGATTAACACAGATACGCAGTATTTT
TRBD2,TRBJ2-7,19,TRBV4-1,NA,CASSQGRLAGGHVLNEQYF,TGCGCCAGCAGCCAGGGTCGACTAGCGGGAGGCCACGTACTCAACGAGCAGTACTTC
NA,TRBJ1-5,15,TRBV5-6,NA,CASSLGQNSNQPQHF,TGTGCCAGCAGCTTGGGACAGAATAGCAATCAGCCCCAGCATTTT
TRBD2,TRBJ2-1,18,TRBV7-3,NA,CASSLTGAGGLTYNEQFF,TGTGCCAGCAGCTTAACGGGAGCGGGAGGCCTCACCTACAATGAGCAGTTCTTC
NA,TRBJ1-4,13,TRBV27,NA,CASSLRGIEKLFF,TGTGCCAGCAGTTTAAGAGGGATTGAAAAACTGTTTTTT
TRBD1,TRBJ1-2,21,TRBV4-1,NA,CASSQPITPGQGALRDYGYTF,TGCGCCAGCAGCCAGCCCATCACCCCGGGACAGGGGGCCCTCCGTGACTATGGCTACACCTTC
TRBD1,TRBJ2-7,13,TRBV7-2,NA,CASSPGGMGEQYF,TGTGCCAGCAGCCCAGGGGGCATGGGGGAGCAGTACTTC
NA,TRBJ2-3,12,TRBV29-1,NA,CSVRELADTQYF,TGCAGCGTCCGAGAATTGGCAGATACGCAGTATTTT
NA,TRBJ1-1,13,TRBV28,NA,CASSLGSHTEAFF,TGTGCCAGCAGTTTAGGGAGTCACACTGAAGCTTTCTTT
TRBD2,TRBJ2-7,14,TRBV7-2,NA,CASSPTAGGYEQYF,TGTGCCAGCAGCCCGACGGCGGGAGGCTACGAGCAGTACTTC
NA,TRBJ2-7,13,TRBV9,NA,CASSPSGVYEQYF,TGTGCCAGCAGCCCAAGCGGAGTCTACGAGCAGTACTTC
NA,TRBJ2-1,14,TRBV7-3,NA,CASSFRTVSNEQFF,TGTGCCAGCAGCTTCCGAACAGTTTCAAATGAGCAGTTCTTC
NA,TRBJ1-6,16,TRBV27,NA,CASSSDPSSYNSPLHF,TGTGCCAGCAGTTCCGATCCGAGCTCCTATAATTCACCCCTCCACTTT
TRBD2,TRBJ2-4,14,TRBV27,NA,CASSLRSGNNIQYF,TGTGCCAGCAGTTTACGTAGCGGGAATAACATTCAGTACTTC
NA,TRBJ2-2,13,TRBV29-1,NA,CSVEVAQAGELFF,TGCAGCGTTGAAGTGGCCCAGGCCGGGGAGCTGTTTTTT
TRBD2,TRBJ2-2,16,TRBV5-1,once,CASRGASGSYDGELFF,TGCGCCAGCCGGGGGGCCAGCGGGAGCTATGACGGGGAGCTGTTTTTT
NA,TRBJ2-2,17,TRBV4-3,NA,CASSQDGRATNTGELFF,TGCGCCAGCAGCCAAGATGGTAGAGCCACGAACACCGGGGAGCTGTTTTTT
NA,TRBJ1-1,13,TRBV6-2/TRBV6-3,NA,CASSLTVNTEAFF,TGTGCCAGCAGCCTGACAGTGAACACTGAAGCTTTCTTT
NA,TRBJ1-5,15,TRBV4-1,NA,CASSPGRNSNQPQHF,TGCGCCAGCAGCCCCGGGAGGAATAGCAATCAGCCCCAGCATTTT
TRBD2,TRBJ2-7,12,TRBV30,NA,CAWISAGDEQYF,TGTGCCTGGATATCAGCGGGAGACGAGCAGTACTTC
TRBD2,TRBJ2-7,17,TRBV4-3,NA,CASSEGLAGSFYYEQYF,TGCGCCAGCAGCGAAGGACTAGCTGGATCGTTTTACTACGAGCAGTACTTC
TRBD1,TRBJ2-2,16,TRBV10-3,NA,CAISGQGANLDGELFF,TGTGCCATCAGCGGACAGGGGGCCAATTTAGACGGGGAGCTGTTTTTT
TRBD1,TRBJ2-2,17,TRBV7-9,NA,CASSSRRTGGGPGELFF,TGTGCCAGCAGCTCCCGACGGACAGGCGGTGGCCCCGGGGAGCTGTTTTTT
TRBD2,TRBJ2-4,15,TRBV28,NA,CASSFQREVGNIQYF,TGTGCCAGCAGTTTTCAGCGGGAGGTTGGAAACATTCAGTACTTC
TRBD1,TRBJ1-5,18,TRBV4-2,NA,CASSQVHFGTDSNQPQHF,TGTGCCAGCAGCCAGGTCCATTTCGGGACAGATAGCAATCAGCCCCAGCATTTT
TRBD2,TRBJ2-5,16,TRBV5-4,NA,CASSLGGGRASETQYF,TGTGCCAGCAGCTTAGGTGGCGGGAGGGCCTCGGAGACCCAGTACTTC
NA,TRBJ2-1,13,TRBV7-9,NA,CASSLVPGDEQFF,TGTGCCAGCAGCTTAGTTCCGGGGGACGAGCAGTTCTTC
TRBD2,TRBJ2-1,15,TRBV5-1,NA,CASSPGTSDYNEQFF,TGCGCCAGCAGCCCGGGGACTAGCGACTACAATGAGCAGTTCTTC
TRBD2,TRBJ2-2,16,TRBV3-1/TRBV3-2,few,CASSRGAGESGGELFF,TGTGCCAGCAGTAGAGGAGCGGGAGAATCGGGCGGGGAGCTGTTTTTT
TRBD1,TRBJ2-7,16,TRBV6-6,NA,CASRNTPGQGAHEQYF,TGTGCCAGCAGAAACACTCCGGGACAGGGGGCCCACGAGCAGTACTTC
TRBD1,TRBJ1-5,13,TRBV6-5,NA,CATGQGGTQPQHF,TGTGCCACTGGACAGGGGGGCACTCAGCCCCAGCATTTT
NA,TRBJ2-7,14,TRBV19,NA,CASSMSAHSYEQYF,TGTGCCAGTAGTATGAGCGCACACTCCTACGAGCAGTACTTC
NA,TRBJ1-5,16,TRBV3-1/TRBV3-2,NA,CASSQGREGTYQPQHF,TGTGCCAGCAGCCAAGGCCGGGAGGGGACGTATCAGCCCCAGCATTTT
TRBD2,TRBJ2-3,18,TRBV7-2,NA,CASSYGGASGRGADTQYF,TGTGCCAGCAGCTATGGCGGGGCTAGCGGGAGGGGGGCAGATACGCAGTATTTT
TRBD2,TRBJ2-1,14,TRBV24-1,NA,CATSDPSLAGQQFF,TGTGCCACCAGTGACCCATCATTAGCGGGACAGCAGTTCTTC
NA,TRBJ2-7,12,TRBV5-8,NA,CASRSYRDEQYF,TGTGCCAGCAGGTCCTACAGGGACGAGCAGTACTTC
TRBD2,TRBJ2-1,16,TRBV20-1,NA,CSASLTPFAGGGEQFF,TGCAGTGCTAGTCTAACTCCGTTTGCGGGAGGGGGCGAGCAGTTCTTC
TRBD2,TRBJ2-7,18,TRBV14,NA,CASSQGLAPGGGYYEQYF,TGTGCCAGCAGCCAAGGGCTTGCGCCGGGCGGGGGATACTACGAGCAGTACTTC
TRBD2,TRBJ2-1,13,TRBV28,NA,CATGGEWYNEQFF,TGTGCTACGGGGGGGGAGTGGTACAATGAGCAGTTCTTC